The source of this T cell receptor beta chain is a study of OX40 agonist ivuxolimab in advanced cancers. Study-level background: Patients received the agonistic anti-OX40 (CD134) antibody ivuxolimab. It was permissible to have had prior anti-PD-1, anti-PD-L1 or anti-CTLA-4 therapy, and around 40% had some. The study's findings and limits: It was also the case that some nonresponders had low normalized T-cell clonal expansion.

The CDR3 has 15 residues. Trimming removed 5 bases from V and 6 bases from J, with 20 bases in between. CDR1 is MNHEY and CDR2 is SVGAGI in the germline V gene. Comment on this clone: What it recognizes is unknown.

Some clones are missing from TCRdb's copy, which holds only in-frame ones; the method was immunoSEQ multiplex PCR. The profile shows about 110,000 clones, less than 95% of them singletons. Autoimmune disease history or systemic immunosuppression excluded patients. The rearrangement links TRBV6-5 to TRBJ2-7; D is undetermined. Specimen: CD4+ or CD8+ T cells sorted from blood, collected in a trial of the OX40 agonist ivuxolimab. The TCR originated in an adult with an advanced solid tumor such as melanoma, head and neck, liver or kidney cancer. The CDR3 protein is CASSVLRAAGSEQYF. For the CDR3, the DNA is TGTGCCAGCAGTGTACTCCGGGCCGCAGGATCCGAGCAGTACTTC.